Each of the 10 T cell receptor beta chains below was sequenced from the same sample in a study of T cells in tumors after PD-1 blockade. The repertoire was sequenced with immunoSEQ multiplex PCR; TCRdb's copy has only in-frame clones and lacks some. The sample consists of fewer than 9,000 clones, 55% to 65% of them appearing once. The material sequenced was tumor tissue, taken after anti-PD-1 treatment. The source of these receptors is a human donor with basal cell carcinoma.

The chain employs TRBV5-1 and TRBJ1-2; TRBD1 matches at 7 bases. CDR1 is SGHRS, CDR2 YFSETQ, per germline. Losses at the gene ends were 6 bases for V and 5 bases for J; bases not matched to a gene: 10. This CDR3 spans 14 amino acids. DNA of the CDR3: TGCGCCAGCACCCCCTCCCCAGGGGGTTATGGCTACACCTTC. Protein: CASTPSPGGYGYTF.

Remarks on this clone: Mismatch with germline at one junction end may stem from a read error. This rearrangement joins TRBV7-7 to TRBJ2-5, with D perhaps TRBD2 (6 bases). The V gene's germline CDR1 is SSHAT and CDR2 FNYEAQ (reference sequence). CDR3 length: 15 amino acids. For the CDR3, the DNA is TGTGCTAGCAGCAAAGAGCGGGTCCGGGCAGAGACCCAGTACTTC. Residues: CASSKERVRAETQYF. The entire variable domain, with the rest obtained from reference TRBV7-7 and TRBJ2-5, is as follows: GAGVSQSPRYKVTKRGQDVTLRCDPISSHATLYWYQQALGQGPEFLTYFNYEAQPDKSGLPSDRFSAERPEGSISTLTIQRTEQRDSAMYRCASSKERVRAETQYFGPGTRLLVL.

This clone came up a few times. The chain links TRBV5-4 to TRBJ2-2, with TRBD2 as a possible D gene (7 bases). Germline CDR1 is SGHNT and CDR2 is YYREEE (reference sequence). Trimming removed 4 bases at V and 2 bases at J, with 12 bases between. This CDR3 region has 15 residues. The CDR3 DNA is TGTGCCAGCAGCAAGGGGGAGGGTAACACCGGGGAGCTGTTTTTT. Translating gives CASSKGEGNTGELFF.

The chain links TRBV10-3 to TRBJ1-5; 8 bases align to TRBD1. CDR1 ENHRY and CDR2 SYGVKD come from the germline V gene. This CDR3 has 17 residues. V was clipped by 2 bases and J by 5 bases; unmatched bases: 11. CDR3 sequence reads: CAISEGQGGQGDQPQHF. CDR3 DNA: TGTGCCATCAGTGAGGGACAGGGTGGACAAGGGGATCAGCCCCAGCATTTT.

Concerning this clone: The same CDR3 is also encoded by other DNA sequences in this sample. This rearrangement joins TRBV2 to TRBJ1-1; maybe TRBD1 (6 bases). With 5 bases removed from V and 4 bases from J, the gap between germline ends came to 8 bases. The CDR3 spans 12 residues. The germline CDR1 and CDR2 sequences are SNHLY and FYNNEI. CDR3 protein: CASSTGSTEAFF. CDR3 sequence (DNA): TGTGCCAGCAGTACAGGGAGCACTGAAGCTTTCTTT.

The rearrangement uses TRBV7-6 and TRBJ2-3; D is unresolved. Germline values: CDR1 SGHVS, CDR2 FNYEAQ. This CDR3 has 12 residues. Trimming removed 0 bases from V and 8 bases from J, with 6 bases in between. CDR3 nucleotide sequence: TGTGCCAGCAGCTTAGCTCCGGGTACGCAGTATTTT. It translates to CASSLAPGTQYF. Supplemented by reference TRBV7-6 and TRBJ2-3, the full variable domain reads GAGVSQSPRYKVTKRGQDVALRCDPISGHVSLYWYRQALGQGPEFLTYFNYEAQQDKSGLPNDRFSAERPEGSISTLTIQRTEQRDSAMYRCASSLAPGTQYFGPGTRLTVL.

CDR3: CSVEGTSGNEKLFF. The CDR3 bases are TGCAGCGTTGAAGGGACATCTGGAAATGAAAAACTGTTTTTT. The gene calls are TRBV29-1 and TRBJ1-4; tentative D call: TRBD1 (5 bases). Germline V gene data show CDR1 as SQVTM and CDR2 as ANQGSEA. V was shortened by 1 base and J by 5 bases, with 11 bases between the two germline ends. The CDR3 covers 14 residues.

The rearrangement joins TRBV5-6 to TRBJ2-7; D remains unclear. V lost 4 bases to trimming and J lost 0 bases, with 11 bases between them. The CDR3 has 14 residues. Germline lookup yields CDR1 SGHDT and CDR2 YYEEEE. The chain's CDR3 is CASSPDGNSYEQYF. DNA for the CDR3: TGTGCCAGCAGCCCGGACGGAAACTCCTACGAGCAGTACTTC.

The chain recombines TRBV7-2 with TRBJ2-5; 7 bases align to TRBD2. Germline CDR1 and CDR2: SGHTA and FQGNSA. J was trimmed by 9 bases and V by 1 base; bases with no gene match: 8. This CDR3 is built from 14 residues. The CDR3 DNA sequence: TGTGCCAGCAGCTTAGAGGCTGTACGGGGGGCCCAGTACTTC. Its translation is CASSLEAVRGAQYF.

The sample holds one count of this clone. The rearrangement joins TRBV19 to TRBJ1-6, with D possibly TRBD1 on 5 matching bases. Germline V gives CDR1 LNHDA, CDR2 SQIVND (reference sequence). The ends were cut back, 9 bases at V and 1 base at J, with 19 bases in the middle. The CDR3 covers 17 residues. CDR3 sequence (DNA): TGTGCCAGCTCGAGGGACGGAACAAGTTCCTATAATTCACCCCTCCACTTT. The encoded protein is CASSRDGTSSYNSPLHF.